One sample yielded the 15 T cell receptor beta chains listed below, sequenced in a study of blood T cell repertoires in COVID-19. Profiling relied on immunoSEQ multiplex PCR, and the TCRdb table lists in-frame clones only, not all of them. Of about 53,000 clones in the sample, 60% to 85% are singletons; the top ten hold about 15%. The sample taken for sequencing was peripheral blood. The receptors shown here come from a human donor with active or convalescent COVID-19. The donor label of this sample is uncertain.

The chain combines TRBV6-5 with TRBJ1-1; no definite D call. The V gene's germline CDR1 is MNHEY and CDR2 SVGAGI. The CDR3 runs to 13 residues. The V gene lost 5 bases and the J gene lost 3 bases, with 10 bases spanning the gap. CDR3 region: CASSLLLDTEAFF. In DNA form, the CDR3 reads TGTGCCAGCAGTCTGTTACTGGACACTGAAGCTTTCTTT.

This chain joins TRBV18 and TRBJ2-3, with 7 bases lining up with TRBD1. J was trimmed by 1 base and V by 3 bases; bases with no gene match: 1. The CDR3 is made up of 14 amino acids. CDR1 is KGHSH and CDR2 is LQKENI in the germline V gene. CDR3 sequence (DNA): TGTGCCAGCTCACCTACAGGGGGCACAGATACGCAGTATTTT. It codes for CASSPTGGTDTQYF.

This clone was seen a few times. The CDR3 region has the DNA TGTGCCAGCCTCTTTATCGAGGGCCAGCCCCAGCATTTT. The encoded protein is CASLFIEGQPQHF. This chain joins TRBV6-5 and TRBJ1-5; D not certain. The germline V gene encodes CDR1 MNHEY and CDR2 SVGAGI. The CDR3 extends over 13 amino acids. Deletions cut 8 bases from V and 7 bases from J, with 15 bases between.

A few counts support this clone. CDR3 in DNA: TGTGCCAGCAGTGAGATAGCGGGAGGACGCTACGAGCAGTACTTC. Its translation: CASSEIAGGRYEQYF. The V and J genes are TRBV6-1 and TRBJ2-7; 10 bases line up with TRBD2. Germline loops: CDR1 MNHNS, CDR2 SASEGT. V was pared by 3 bases and J by 3 bases, with 5 bases of the junction left unmatched. This CDR3 spans 15 amino acids.

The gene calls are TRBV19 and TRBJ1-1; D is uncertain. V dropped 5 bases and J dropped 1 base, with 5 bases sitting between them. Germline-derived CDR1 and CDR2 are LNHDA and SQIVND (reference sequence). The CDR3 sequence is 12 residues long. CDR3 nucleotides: TGTGCCAGTAGTCACTGGAACACTGAAGCTTTCTTT. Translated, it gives CASSHWNTEAFF.

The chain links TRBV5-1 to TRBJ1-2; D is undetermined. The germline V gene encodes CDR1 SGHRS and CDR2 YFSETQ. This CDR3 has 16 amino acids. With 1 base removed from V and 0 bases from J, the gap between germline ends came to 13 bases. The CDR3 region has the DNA TGCGCCAGCAGCTTGCTCTCAGGCCCCACTAACTATGGCTACACCTTC. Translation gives CASSLLSGPTNYGYTF.

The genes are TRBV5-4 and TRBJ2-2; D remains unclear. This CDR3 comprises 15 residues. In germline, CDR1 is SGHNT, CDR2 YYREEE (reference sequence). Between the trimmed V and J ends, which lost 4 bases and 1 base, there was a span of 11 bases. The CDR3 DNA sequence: TGTGCCAGCAGCCCAGAGGCCCAGAACACCGGGGAGCTGTTTTTT. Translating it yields CASSPEAQNTGELFF. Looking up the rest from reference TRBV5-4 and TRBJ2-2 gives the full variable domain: ETGVTQSPTHLIKTRGQQVTLRCSSQSGHNTVSWYQQALGQGPQFIFQYYREEENGRGNFPPRFSGLQFPNYSSELNVNALELDDSALYLCASSPEAQNTGELFFGEGSRLTVL.

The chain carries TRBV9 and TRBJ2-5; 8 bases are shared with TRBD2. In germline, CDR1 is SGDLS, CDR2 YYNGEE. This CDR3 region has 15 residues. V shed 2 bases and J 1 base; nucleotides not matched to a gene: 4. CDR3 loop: CASSVGGGSQETQYF. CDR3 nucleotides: TGTGCCAGCAGCGTCGGCGGGGGGAGCCAAGAGACCCAGTACTTC.

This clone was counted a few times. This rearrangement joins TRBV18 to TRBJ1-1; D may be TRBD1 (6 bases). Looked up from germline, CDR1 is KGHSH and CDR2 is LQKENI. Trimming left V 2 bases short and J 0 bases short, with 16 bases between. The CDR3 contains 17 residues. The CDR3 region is CASSPRFLGAMNTEAFF. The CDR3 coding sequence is TGTGCCAGCTCACCAAGATTCTTGGGGGCCATGAACACTGAAGCTTTCTTT.

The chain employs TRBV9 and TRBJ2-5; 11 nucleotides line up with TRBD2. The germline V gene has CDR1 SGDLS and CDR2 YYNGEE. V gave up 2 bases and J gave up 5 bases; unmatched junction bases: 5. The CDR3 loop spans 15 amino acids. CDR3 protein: CASSVLAGGLETQYF. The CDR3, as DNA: TGTGCCAGCAGCGTGCTAGCGGGAGGTTTGGAGACCCAGTACTTC.

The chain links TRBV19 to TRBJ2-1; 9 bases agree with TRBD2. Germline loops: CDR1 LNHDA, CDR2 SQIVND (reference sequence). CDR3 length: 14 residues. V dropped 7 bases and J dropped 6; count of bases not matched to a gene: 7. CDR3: CASNGGRAFNEQFF. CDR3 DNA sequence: TGTGCCAGTAATGGCGGGAGGGCATTCAATGAGCAGTTCTTC.

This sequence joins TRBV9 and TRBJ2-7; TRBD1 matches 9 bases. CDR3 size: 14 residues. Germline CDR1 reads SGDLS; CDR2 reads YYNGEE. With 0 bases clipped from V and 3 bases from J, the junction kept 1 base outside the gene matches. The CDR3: CASSVGDRVYEQYF. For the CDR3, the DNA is TGTGCCAGCAGCGTAGGGGACAGGGTCTACGAGCAGTACTTC.

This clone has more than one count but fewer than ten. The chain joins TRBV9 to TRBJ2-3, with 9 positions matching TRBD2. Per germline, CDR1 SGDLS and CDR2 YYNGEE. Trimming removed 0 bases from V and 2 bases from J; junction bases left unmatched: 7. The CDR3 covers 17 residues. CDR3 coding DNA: TGTGCCAGCAGCGTAGGCCCGGCTAGCGGGATCACAGATACGCAGTATTTT. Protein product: CASSVGPASGITDTQYF.

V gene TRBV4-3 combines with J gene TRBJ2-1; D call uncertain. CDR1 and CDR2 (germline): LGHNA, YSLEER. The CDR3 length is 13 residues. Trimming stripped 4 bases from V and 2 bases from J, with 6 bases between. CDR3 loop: CASSRGAYNEQFF. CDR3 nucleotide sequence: TGCGCCAGCAGCCGAGGTGCCTACAATGAGCAGTTCTTC.

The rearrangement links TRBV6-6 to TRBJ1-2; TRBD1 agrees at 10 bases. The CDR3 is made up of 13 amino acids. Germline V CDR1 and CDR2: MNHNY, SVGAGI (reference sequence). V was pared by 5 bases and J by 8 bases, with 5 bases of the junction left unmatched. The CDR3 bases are TGTGCCAGCAGTCGGGGGACAGGGGCAGGCTACACCTTC. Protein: CASSRGTGAGYTF.